This entry lists 10 T cell receptor beta chains sequenced from one sample in a study of blood T cell repertoires in COVID-19. Profiling relied on immunoSEQ multiplex PCR, and the TCRdb table lists in-frame clones only, not all of them. The sample has fewer than 400,000 clones, about 83% seen once. The sequenced sample was peripheral blood. The receptors here all came from a man between 25 and 39 years old with active or convalescent COVID-19.

The chain combines TRBV29-1 with TRBJ2-3, with 7 bases matching TRBD2. Germline CDR1 is SQVTM and CDR2 is ANQGSEA. The CDR3 runs to 15 residues. The V and J ends lost 2 bases and 4 bases, in that order; junction bases with no gene match: 9. For the CDR3, the DNA is TGCAGCGTTGAAACTAGCGCAACTAGCGCAGATACGCAGTATTTT. Its protein product is CSVETSATSADTQYF.

The rearrangement links TRBV27 to TRBJ2-3, with D perhaps TRBD2 (7 bases). The ends were cut back, 7 bases at V and 2 bases at J, with 16 bases in the middle. Germline values: CDR1 MNHEY, CDR2 SMNVEV (reference sequence). The CDR3 length is 15 residues. The CDR3 spells CASKGVAGVTDTQYF. Written as DNA, the CDR3 is TGTGCCAGCAAGGGGGTTGCGGGAGTCACAGATACGCAGTATTTT.

This clone was counted between two and nine times. The chain joins TRBV5-1 to TRBJ1-1; D possibly corresponds to TRBD1 (6 bases). V dropped 0 bases and J dropped 0 bases, with 12 bases sitting between them. Looked up from germline, CDR1 is SGHRS and CDR2 is YFSETQ. The CDR3 has 16 amino acids. In DNA form, the CDR3 reads TGCGCCAGCAGCTTGGAACCAGGGGCGATGAACACTGAAGCTTTCTTT. Protein sequence: CASSLEPGAMNTEAFF.

This chain joins TRBV27 and TRBJ2-2; 7 bases agree with TRBD2. The V gene's germline CDR1 is MNHEY and CDR2 SMNVEV (reference sequence). The CDR3 length is 15 residues. V lost 5 bases, J lost 2 bases, and 5 bases stayed unmatched. DNA of the CDR3: TGTGCCAGCAGTCCGACTAGCAGTAACACCGGGGAGCTGTTTTTT. This codes for CASSPTSSNTGELFF.

The V call is TRBV2, the J call TRBJ2-6; 9 bases align to TRBD1. Germline CDR1 is SNHLY and CDR2 is FYNNEI. CDR3 length equals 16 residues. The V segment lost 6 bases and the J segment 0 bases; nucleotides outside the gene matches: 3. DNA of the CDR3: TGTGCCAGCAGAGGACAGGGGAGCTCTGGGGCCAACGTCCTGACTTTC. Protein: CASRGQGSSGANVLTF.

The CDR3 DNA follows: TGTGCCAGCAGTGAATTAGAACTAGATACGCAGTATTTT. As protein: CASSELELDTQYF. V and J are TRBV6-1 and TRBJ2-3; D call uncertain. V was pared by 2 bases and J by 5 bases, with 8 bases between. CDR1 MNHNS and CDR2 SASEGT come from the germline V gene. The CDR3 loop spans 13 amino acids.

The rearrangement links TRBV3-1 (or the pseudogene TRBV3-2) to TRBJ1-6; TRBD1 matches 8 bases. Germline V gene data show CDR1 as LGHDT and CDR2 as YNNKEL (reference sequence). This CDR3 contains 17 residues. Losses at the gene ends were 4 bases for V and 7 bases for J; bases not matched to a gene: 12. CDR3 DNA sequence: TGTGCCAGCAGCCGAGCATCTGACAGGGGAGTGAATTCACCCCTCCACTTT. Encoded protein: CASSRASDRGVNSPLHF.

The chain couples TRBV28 to TRBJ2-1; D is uncertain. Germline CDR1 is MDHEN and CDR2 is SYDVKM. Trimming left V 4 bases short and J 0 bases short, with 13 bases between. The CDR3 is 16 residues long. DNA for the CDR3: TGTGCCAGCAGTTCACTCTATAGAAGCTCCTACAATGAGCAGTTCTTC. Translating gives CASSSLYRSSYNEQFF.

V usage is TRBV4-1 and J usage is TRBJ1-5, with D perhaps matching TRBD1 (6 bases). The germline V and J ends were trimmed by 4 bases and 7 bases, with 17 bases remaining between them. Germline V lookup: CDR1 MGHRA, CDR2 YSYEKL. The CDR3 extends over 15 amino acids. The CDR3 loop is CASSRQAQVGQPQHF. CDR3 nucleotides: TGCGCCAGCAGCCGACAGGCCCAGGTGGGCCAGCCCCAGCATTTT.

For the CDR3, the DNA is TGTGCCAGCAGCGCTGACCGACAGGGGGCACGACAGCCCCAGCATTTT. Translating it yields CASSADRQGARQPQHF. The genes are TRBV7-2 and TRBJ1-5, with 10 bases that match TRBD1. The CDR3 consists of 16 residues. Looked up from germline, CDR1 is SGHTA and CDR2 is FQGNSA. J gave up 7 bases and V 5 bases, and 11 bases lay outside the gene matches.